The clone carrying this TCR beta chain came up many times. No antigen is known for it. This sample is part of a study of Graves' ophthalmopathy and Graves' hyperthyroidism. Broader study findings: With just under 71% sensitivity and about 78% specificity, the model predicted ophthalmopathy progression. Blood contained most expanded thyroid clonotypes exceeding 0.001 frequency.

The ends lost 6 bases at V and 4 bases at J; junction bases unmatched: 6. Germline V gene sequence: CDR1 DFQATT, CDR2 SNEGSKA (reference sequence). The CDR3 sequence is 14 residues long. Scientists amplified the TCR beta CDR3 regions from RNA transcripts. First-round RT-PCR relied on HTBI primers, and a second-round multiplex PCR came next. Each CDR3 protein gets one entry after TCRdb re-called the multiplex PCR reads with MiXCR. The sample contains 210,000 or so distinct CDR3 sequences, just under 30% of which appear only once. V is TRBV20-1 and J is TRBJ2-7, with TRBD2 matching 13 bases. This receptor was identified in a man over 45 with Graves' ophthalmopathy. The sample was peripheral blood. CDR3 bases: TGCAGTGCCCACGGACTAGCGGGAGTTTACGAGCAGTACTTC. This gives the protein CSAHGLAGVYEQYF.